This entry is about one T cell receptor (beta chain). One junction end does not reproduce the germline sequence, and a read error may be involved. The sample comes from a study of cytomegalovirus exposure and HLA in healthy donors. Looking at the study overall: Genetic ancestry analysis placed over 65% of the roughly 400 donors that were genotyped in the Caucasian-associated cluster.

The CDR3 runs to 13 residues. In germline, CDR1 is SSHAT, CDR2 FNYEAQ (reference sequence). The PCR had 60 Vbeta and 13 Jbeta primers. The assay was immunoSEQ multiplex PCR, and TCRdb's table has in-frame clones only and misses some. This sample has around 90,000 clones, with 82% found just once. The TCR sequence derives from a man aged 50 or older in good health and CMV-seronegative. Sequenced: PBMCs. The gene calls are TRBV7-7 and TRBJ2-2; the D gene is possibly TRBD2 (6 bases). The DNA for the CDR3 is TGTGCTAGCAGCTTAGTCGGGAGCGGGGAGCTGTTTTTT. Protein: CASSLVGSGELFF.